What follows is one T cell receptor (beta chain) and its context. The data were obtained in a study of blood T cell repertoires in COVID-19. Study summary: Sources were T cells, B-cell-depleted T cells, or PBMCs; the material itself was cDNA or gDNA.

TCRdb keeps only in-frame clones here, not all; method: immunoSEQ multiplex PCR. The profile shows about 32,000 clones, approximately 95% of them singletons. Per germline, CDR1 SGHNT and CDR2 YYREEE (reference sequence). The CDR3 totals 19 residues. V lost 4 bases and J lost 2, with 25 bases in between. Specimen: peripheral blood. The sequence was obtained from a male donor with active COVID-19. The chain uses TRBV5-4 and TRBJ1-5, with D perhaps matching TRBD1 (5 bases). The CDR3 DNA reads TGTGCCAGCAGCGACTACCGGGGAGGGGATTTTTTAGGCAATCAGCCCCAGCATTTT. This encodes CASSDYRGGDFLGNQPQHF.